This TCR beta chain originates from a study of blood T cell repertoires in COVID-19. Across the whole study: Italy, Spain and the United States were the sources of the convalescent and acute COVID-19 samples. The cDNA or gDNA used as material had been derived from T cells, B-cell-depleted T cells, or PBMCs.

Authors' methods: Cell counts per sample came from amplifying reference gene primers. Clones were sequenced by immunoSEQ multiplex PCR, and TCRdb holds only the in-frame ones, with some missing. The V and J calls and clone size come from that table; D and trimming were worked out from the DNA. The data hold about 84,000 clones, with over 65% observed a single time. Trimming removed 3 bases at V and 12 bases at J, with 15 bases between. This CDR3 region has 13 residues. CDR1 is MNHNS, CDR2 SASEGT, per germline. The clonotype originates from a man between 45 and 60 years old with active or convalescent COVID-19. The chain couples TRBV6-1 to TRBJ2-1; TRBD1 is a possible D gene (5 bases). Sequences were obtained from peripheral blood. For the CDR3, the DNA is TGTGCCAGCAGTGATAGTTTAGGTAGGGGGCAGTTCTTC. Its translation is CASSDSLGRGQFF.